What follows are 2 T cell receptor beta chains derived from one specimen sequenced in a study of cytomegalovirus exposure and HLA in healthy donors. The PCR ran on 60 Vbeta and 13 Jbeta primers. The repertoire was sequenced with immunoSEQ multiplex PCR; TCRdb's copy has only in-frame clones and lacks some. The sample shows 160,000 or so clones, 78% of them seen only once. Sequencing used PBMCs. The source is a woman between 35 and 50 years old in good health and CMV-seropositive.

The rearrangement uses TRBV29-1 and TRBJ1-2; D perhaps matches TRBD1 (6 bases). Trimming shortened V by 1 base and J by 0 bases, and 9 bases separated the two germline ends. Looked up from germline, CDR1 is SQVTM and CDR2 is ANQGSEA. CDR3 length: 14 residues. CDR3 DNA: TGCAGCGTTGAAGGGACAGCTACTAACTATGGCTACACCTTC. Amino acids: CSVEGTATNYGYTF. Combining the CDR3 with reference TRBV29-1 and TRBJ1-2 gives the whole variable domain SAVISQKPSRDICQRGTSLTIQCQVDSQVTMMFWYRQQPGQSLTLIATANQGSEATYESGFVIDKFPISRPNLTFSTLTVSNMSPEDSSIYLCSVEGTATNYGYTFGSGTRLTVV.

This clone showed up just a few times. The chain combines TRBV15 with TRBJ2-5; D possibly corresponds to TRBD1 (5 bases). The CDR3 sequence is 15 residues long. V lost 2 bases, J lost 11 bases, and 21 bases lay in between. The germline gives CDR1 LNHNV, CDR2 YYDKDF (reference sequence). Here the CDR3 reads CATSRPGNPSGEQYF. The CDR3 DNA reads TGTGCCACCAGCAGACCAGGGAATCCGTCTGGAGAGCAGTACTTC.